Listed here are 21 T cell receptor beta chains from one sample, sequenced in a study of cytomegalovirus exposure and HLA in healthy donors. The PCR had 60 Vbeta and 13 Jbeta primers. Produced via immunoSEQ multiplex PCR; TCRdb's table is partial and in-frame only. Here the sample spans around 140,000 clones, 61% being singletons. Sequencing input: PBMCs. All receptors come from a male donor in good health and CMV-seronegative.

As regards this clone: The sample holds other DNA sequences that translate to the same CDR3. The rearrangement joins TRBV5-6 to TRBJ2-7; tentatively, D is TRBD1 (5 bases). CDR1 SGHDT and CDR2 YYEEEE come from the germline V gene. Trimming shortened V by 0 bases and J by 0 bases, and 13 bases separated the two germline ends. This CDR3 has 16 residues. In nucleotides, the CDR3 is TGTGCCAGCAGCTTGGAGGGGCACAGACGCTCCTACGAGCAGTACTTC. Protein product: CASSLEGHRRSYEQYF.

The chain is built from TRBV11-3 and TRBJ2-3, with 10 bases identical to TRBD1. Germline CDR1 and CDR2: SGHNT and YENEEA. V shed 8 bases and J 4 bases; nucleotides not matched to a gene: 15. There are 17 residues in the CDR3. In nucleotides, the CDR3 is TGTGCCAGCGCCGCCAGGGACAGGGGAGATGGTGCAGATACGCAGTATTTT. This gives the protein CASAARDRGDGADTQYF.

This chain uses TRBV9 with TRBJ1-6; D perhaps matches TRBD1 (6 bases). V dropped 0 bases and J dropped 0 bases, with 10 bases sitting between them. Germline lookup yields CDR1 SGDLS and CDR2 YYNGEE. The CDR3 sequence is 17 residues long. This CDR3 is CASSVGGQSSYNSPLHF. CDR3 coding DNA: TGTGCCAGCAGCGTAGGGGGGCAGAGCTCCTATAATTCACCCCTCCACTTT.

The chain has TRBV7-2 and TRBJ2-5; 9 bases map to TRBD1. The CDR3 runs to 15 residues. The ends lost 2 bases at V and 7 bases at J; junction bases unmatched: 8. Germline-derived CDR1 and CDR2 are SGHTA and FQGNSA. CDR3 in amino acids: CASSLRDRVVGTQYF. The CDR3 coding sequence is TGTGCCAGCAGCTTAAGGGACAGGGTTGTAGGGACCCAGTACTTC.

In this sample, this clone turned up a few times. V usage is TRBV4-1 and J usage is TRBJ2-2; the match to TRBD2 covers 7 bases. The V and J ends lost 1 base and 6 bases, in that order; junction bases with no gene match: 2. This CDR3 comprises 14 residues. Germline-derived CDR1 and CDR2 are MGHRA and YSYEKL. The CDR3 DNA follows: TGCGCCAGCAGCCAAGTACGGGGGGCCGGGGAGCTGTTTTTT. Translation gives CASSQVRGAGELFF.

The chain carries TRBV27 and TRBJ2-7; no clear D gene. The germline gives CDR1 MNHEY, CDR2 SMNVEV (reference sequence). CDR3 length: 14 residues. V was trimmed by 6 bases and J by 0 bases, leaving 12 bases between them. Written as DNA, the CDR3 is TGTGCCAGCAGCCCCGTCGACATCTCCTACGAGCAGTACTTC. Protein sequence: CASSPVDISYEQYF.

The J gene is TRBJ2-5, the V gene TRBV19; the D gene is possibly TRBD2 (6 bases). The CDR3 contains 15 residues. Germline assignment: CDR1 LNHDA and CDR2 SQIVND (reference sequence). V was shortened by 1 base and J by 1 base, with 10 bases between the two germline ends. CDR3 bases: TGTGCCAGTAGTATAGGGCGGGGTATCCAAGAGACCCAGTACTTC. Translated: CASSIGRGIQETQYF.

The chain couples TRBV29-1 to TRBJ1-2; D gene unclear. From germline, CDR1 is SQVTM and CDR2 ANQGSEA. The CDR3 is 11 residues long. V was cut by 0 bases and J by 12 bases, with 11 bases left in between. The CDR3 spells CSVEDRGSHTF. In nucleotides, the CDR3 is TGCAGCGTTGAAGATCGAGGGTCCCACACCTTC. Full variable domain (missing parts from reference TRBV29-1 and TRBJ1-2): SAVISQKPSRDICQRGTSLTIQCQVDSQVTMMFWYRQQPGQSLTLIATANQGSEATYESGFVIDKFPISRPNLTFSTLTVSNMSPEDSSIYLCSVEDRGSHTFGSGTRLTVV.

The gene calls are TRBV27 and TRBJ2-5; 7 bases fit TRBD1. Judging by the DNA end, TRBJ2-7 fits better; the J call may be wrong. Germline V gene sequence: CDR1 MNHEY, CDR2 SMNVEV (reference sequence). The CDR3 is 17 residues long. CDR3 DNA sequence: TGTGCCAGCAGTTCTACCTCCGGGACAGTCGTTTCCTACGAGCAGTACTTC. It yields the protein CASSSTSGTVVSYEQYF.

The rearrangement links TRBV2 to TRBJ1-2; D is undetermined. The CDR3 has 12 amino acids. Germline V gene sequence: CDR1 SNHLY, CDR2 FYNNEI. V was shortened by 4 bases and J by 5 bases, with 8 bases between the two germline ends. CDR3 region: CASSANQYGYTF. The CDR3 region has the DNA TGTGCCAGCAGTGCCAATCAGTATGGCTACACCTTC.

This sequence joins TRBV9 and TRBJ2-7; 10 bases fit TRBD2. V trimming: 0 bases; J trimming: 9 bases; junction bases outside the gene matches: 9. This CDR3 has 15 amino acids. CDR1 is SGDLS and CDR2 is YYNGEE in the germline V gene. CDR3 sequence reads: CASSVDGLAGVLQYF. The CDR3 DNA is TGTGCCAGCAGCGTAGATGGTCTAGCGGGGGTGCTGCAGTACTTC. Complete variable domain (other parts from reference TRBV9 and TRBJ2-7): DSGVTQTPKHLITATGQRVTLRCSPRSGDLSVYWYQQSLDQGLQFLIQYYNGEERAKGNILERFSAQQFPDLHSELNLSSLELGDSALYFCASSVDGLAGVLQYFGPGTRLTVT.

The chain is built from TRBV4-1 and TRBJ2-1; 8 bases map to TRBD2. Per germline, CDR1 MGHRA and CDR2 YSYEKL. The CDR3 is 16 amino acids. The ends lost 5 bases at V and 8 bases at J; junction bases unmatched: 14. The CDR3 here is CASSKSGTSINDEQFF. DNA of the CDR3: TGCGCCAGCAGCAAAAGCGGGACTAGTATTAACGATGAGCAGTTCTTC.

Concerning this clone: Germline is not matched at one junction end, which may reflect a read error. The chain's CDR3 is CASSLASVTYNSPLHF. The CDR3 DNA sequence: TGTGCCAGCAGCCTAGCGAGTGTCACCTATAATTCACCCCTCCACTTT. The chain combines TRBV7-2 with TRBJ1-6; D remains unclear. The CDR3 is made up of 16 amino acids. CDR1 is SGHTA, CDR2 FQGNSA, per germline. Complete variable domain (other parts from reference TRBV7-2 and TRBJ1-6): GAGVSQSPSNKVTEKGKDVELRCDPISGHTALYWYRQSLGQGLEFLIYFQGNSAPDKSGLPSDRFSAERTGGSVSTLTIQRTQQEDSAVYLCASSLASVTYNSPLHFGNGTRLTVT.

The CDR3 spells CASSPNVRGTSGGLYQETQYF. CDR3 in DNA: TGTGCCAGCTCACCGAATGTCCGCGGGACTAGCGGGGGTCTGTACCAAGAGACCCAGTACTTC. The chain has TRBV18 and TRBJ2-5; 14 bases are shared with TRBD2. Germline V gene sequence: CDR1 KGHSH, CDR2 LQKENI. V dropped 3 bases and J dropped 0; count of bases not matched to a gene: 15. The CDR3 runs 21 residues.

This chain uses TRBV18 with TRBJ1-1; tentatively, D is TRBD1 (5 bases). The CDR3 extends over 13 amino acids. Trimming removed 4 bases from V and 1 base from J, with 7 bases in between. The germline gives CDR1 KGHSH, CDR2 LQKENI. DNA of the CDR3: TGTGCCAGCTCACGCGGACAGAACACTGAAGCTTTCTTT. It translates to CASSRGQNTEAFF. The whole variable domain, filled in from reference TRBV18 and TRBJ1-1, reads NAGVMQNPRHLVRRRGQEARLRCSPMKGHSHVYWYRQLPEEGLKFMVYLQKENIIDESGMPKERFSAEFPKEGPSILRIQQVVRGDSAAYFCASSRGQNTEAFFGQGTRLTVV.

The genes are TRBV5-1 and TRBJ2-2, with 9 bases aligning to TRBD2. Germline V gene lookup returns CDR1 SGHRS and CDR2 YFSETQ. This CDR3 contains 15 residues. Trimming removed 3 bases from V and 1 base from J; junction bases left unmatched: 1. CDR3 region: CASSSAGGNTGELFF. CDR3 nucleotide sequence: TGCGCCAGCAGCTCAGCGGGGGGGAACACCGGGGAGCTGTTTTTT.

The chain recombines TRBV19 with TRBJ1-5; D remains unclear. V shed 4 bases and J shed 5 bases, with 9 bases lying between them. The CDR3 runs 13 residues. Germline-derived CDR1 and CDR2 are LNHDA and SQIVND (reference sequence). CDR3 region: CASSNERDQPQHF. CDR3 nucleotide sequence: TGTGCCAGTAGTAATGAGCGGGATCAGCCCCAGCATTTT.

Remarks on this clone: Other DNA variants within this sample encode the same CDR3. This rearrangement joins TRBV4-3 to TRBJ1-4; no reliable D call. Trimming shortened V by 0 bases and J by 1 base, and 6 bases separated the two germline ends. Germline V gene sequence: CDR1 LGHNA, CDR2 YSLEER. CDR3 length: 15 residues. The CDR3 DNA reads TGCGCCAGCAGCCAAGATTCGGGAACTAATGAAAAACTGTTTTTT. This codes for CASSQDSGTNEKLFF.

This clone has more than one count but fewer than ten. The chain couples TRBV6-5 to TRBJ1-6; TRBD1 matches 7 bases. The germline V gene encodes CDR1 MNHEY and CDR2 SVGAGI. This CDR3 is 16 amino acids long. With V trimmed by 0 bases and J by 8 bases, 7 bases remained unmatched. CDR3 DNA sequence: TGTGCCAGCAGTTACTCTCCAGGGGGTGGTGATTCACCCCTCCACTTT. This sequence encodes CASSYSPGGGDSPLHF.

In regard to this clone: The junction departs from germline at one end; a sequencing error may be responsible. The chain joins TRBV7-9 to TRBJ2-6; TRBD2 might be the D (6 bases). The CDR3 loop spans 17 amino acids. CDR1 SEHNR and CDR2 FQNEAQ come from the germline V gene (reference sequence). This chain's CDR3 is CSSSLATGVAGANVLTF. The CDR3 nucleotides read TGTTCCAGCAGCTTAGCCACGGGGGTTGCTGGGGCCAACGTCCTGACTTTC.

This chain joins TRBV27 and TRBJ2-1; TRBD2 matches 8 bases. V lost 3 bases to trimming and J lost 1 base; unmatched junction nucleotides: 2. The CDR3 covers 15 residues. Looked up from germline, CDR1 is MNHEY and CDR2 is SMNVEV (reference sequence). The CDR3 DNA reads as TGTGCCAGCAGTTTGGCGGGGGGATCCTACAATGAGCAGTTCTTC. Translation: CASSLAGGSYNEQFF.